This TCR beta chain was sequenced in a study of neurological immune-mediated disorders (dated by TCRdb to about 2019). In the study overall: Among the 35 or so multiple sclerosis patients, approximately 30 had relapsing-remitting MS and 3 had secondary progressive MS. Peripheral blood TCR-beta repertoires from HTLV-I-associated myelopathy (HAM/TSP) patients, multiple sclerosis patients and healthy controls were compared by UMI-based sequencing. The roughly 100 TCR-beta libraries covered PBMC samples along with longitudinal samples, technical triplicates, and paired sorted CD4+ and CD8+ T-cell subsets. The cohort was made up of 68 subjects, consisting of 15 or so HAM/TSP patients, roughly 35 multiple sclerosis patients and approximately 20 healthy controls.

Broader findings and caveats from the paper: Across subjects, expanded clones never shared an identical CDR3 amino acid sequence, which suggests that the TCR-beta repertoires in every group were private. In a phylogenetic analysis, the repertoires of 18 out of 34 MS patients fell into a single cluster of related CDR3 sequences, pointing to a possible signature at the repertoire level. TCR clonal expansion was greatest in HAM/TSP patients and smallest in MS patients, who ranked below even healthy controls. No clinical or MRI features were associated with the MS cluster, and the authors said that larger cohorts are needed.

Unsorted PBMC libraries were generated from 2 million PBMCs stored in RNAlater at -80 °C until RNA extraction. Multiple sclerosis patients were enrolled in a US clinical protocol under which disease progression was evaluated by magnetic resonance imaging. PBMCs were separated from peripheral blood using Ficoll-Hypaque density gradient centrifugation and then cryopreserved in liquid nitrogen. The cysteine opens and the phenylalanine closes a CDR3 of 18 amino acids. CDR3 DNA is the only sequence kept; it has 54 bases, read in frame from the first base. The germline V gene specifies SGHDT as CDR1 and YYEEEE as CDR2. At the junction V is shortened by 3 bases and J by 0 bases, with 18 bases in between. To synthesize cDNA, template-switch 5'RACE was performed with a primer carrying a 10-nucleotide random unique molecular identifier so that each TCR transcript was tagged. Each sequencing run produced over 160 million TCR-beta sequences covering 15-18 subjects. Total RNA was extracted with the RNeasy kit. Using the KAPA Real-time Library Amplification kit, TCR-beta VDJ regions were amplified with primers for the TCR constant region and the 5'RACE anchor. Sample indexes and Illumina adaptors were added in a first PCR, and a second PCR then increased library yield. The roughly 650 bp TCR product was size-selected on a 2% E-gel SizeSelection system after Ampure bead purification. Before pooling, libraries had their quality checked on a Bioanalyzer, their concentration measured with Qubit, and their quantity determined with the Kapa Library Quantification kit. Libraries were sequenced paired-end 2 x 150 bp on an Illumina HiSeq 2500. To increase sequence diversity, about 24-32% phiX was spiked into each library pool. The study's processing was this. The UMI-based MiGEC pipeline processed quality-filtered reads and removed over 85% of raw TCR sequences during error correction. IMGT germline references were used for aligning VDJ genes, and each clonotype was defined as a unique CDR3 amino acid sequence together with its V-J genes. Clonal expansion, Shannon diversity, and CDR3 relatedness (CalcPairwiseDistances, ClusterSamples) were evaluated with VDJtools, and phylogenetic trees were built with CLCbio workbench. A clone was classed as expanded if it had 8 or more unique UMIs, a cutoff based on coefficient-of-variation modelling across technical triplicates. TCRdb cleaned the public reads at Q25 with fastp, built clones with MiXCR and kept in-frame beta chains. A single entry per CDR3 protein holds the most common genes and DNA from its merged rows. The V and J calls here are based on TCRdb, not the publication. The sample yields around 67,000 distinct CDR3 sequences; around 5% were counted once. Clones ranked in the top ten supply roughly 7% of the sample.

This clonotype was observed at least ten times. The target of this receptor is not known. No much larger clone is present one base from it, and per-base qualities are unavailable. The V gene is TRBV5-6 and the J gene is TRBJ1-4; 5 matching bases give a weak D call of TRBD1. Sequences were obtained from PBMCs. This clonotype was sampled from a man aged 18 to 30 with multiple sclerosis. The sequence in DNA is TGTGCCAGCAGCTCTGTAGGGGACTACTTTGCAACTAATGAAAAACTGTTTTTT. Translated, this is CASSSVGDYFATNEKLFF.